This entry lists 32 T cell receptor beta chains sequenced from one sample in a study of shared clonotypes between healthy human individuals. TCRdb keeps only in-frame clones here, not all; method: immunoSEQ multiplex PCR. The sample holds about a million clones, approximately 77% seen once. The sequenced sample was memory CD4+ T cells from PBMCs. Documented subset: CD45RA-negative fraction. These TCRs come from a man younger than 35 in good health. Some clones in this sample may be carry-over from other donors' samples.

The J gene is TRBJ2-7, the V gene TRBV6-1; 9 bases match TRBD2. Losses at the gene ends were 6 bases for V and 0 bases for J; bases not matched to a gene: 3. Germline CDR1 MNHNS, CDR2 SASEGT. The CDR3 runs 14 residues. The chain's CDR3 is CASRLGLASYEQYF. In nucleotides, the CDR3 is TGTGCCAGCAGGCTGGGACTAGCCTCCTACGAGCAGTACTTC.

This clone was counted many times. This chain links TRBV5-5 with TRBJ2-7; D uncertain. The germline V gene has CDR1 SGHKS and CDR2 YYEKEE (reference sequence). The CDR3 has 14 amino acids. V lost 4 bases and J lost 0, with 11 bases in between. CDR3 sequence reads: CASSTGPFSYEQYF. The CDR3, as DNA: TGTGCCAGCAGCACGGGTCCCTTCTCCTACGAGCAGTACTTC.

CDR3 protein: CASRTSGTSSLRMYEQYF. In nucleotides, the CDR3 is TGTGCCAGTAGGACGTCCGGGACAAGTTCCCTGCGTATGTACGAGCAGTACTTC. J is TRBJ2-7 and V is TRBV19, with D maybe TRBD1 (6 bases). Germline CDR1 reads LNHDA; CDR2 reads SQIVND (reference sequence). The CDR3 consists of 18 residues. Trimming took 6 bases from V and 4 from J, leaving 28 bases between them.

To note about this clone: Other DNA sequences within the sample encode an identical CDR3. This chain joins TRBV18 and TRBJ2-1; 11 bases are a match to TRBD2. Germline CDR1 is KGHSH and CDR2 is LQKENI. J was trimmed by 4 bases and V by 3 bases; bases with no gene match: 5. The CDR3 covers 16 residues. The DNA for the CDR3 is TGTGCCAGCTCACCGATGACTAGCGGGACATACAATGAGCAGTTCTTC. Encoded protein: CASSPMTSGTYNEQFF. Variable domain in full (rest from reference TRBV18 and TRBJ2-1): NAGVMQNPRHLVRRRGQEARLRCSPMKGHSHVYWYRQLPEEGLKFMVYLQKENIIDESGMPKERFSAEFPKEGPSILRIQQVVRGDSAAYFCASSPMTSGTYNEQFFGPGTRLTVL.

The chain is built from TRBV28 and TRBJ2-5, with 10 bases that match TRBD1. The CDR3 has 15 residues. The J segment lost 5 bases and the V segment lost 5 bases, leaving 8 bases of the junction unmatched. Germline V gene data show CDR1 as MDHEN and CDR2 as SYDVKM. CDR3 amino acids: CASSRQGAALETQYF. DNA for the CDR3: TGTGCCAGCAGTCGACAGGGGGCGGCTTTGGAGACCCAGTACTTC.

This clone appeared once. This rearrangement joins TRBV5-1 to TRBJ2-5; 10 bases line up with TRBD1. This CDR3 has 14 residues. In germline, CDR1 is SGHRS, CDR2 YFSETQ. V gave up 0 bases and J gave up 4 bases; unmatched junction bases: 0. The CDR3 DNA follows: TGCGCCAGCAGCTTGGGGGACAGGGGAGAGACCCAGTACTTC. Its protein product is CASSLGDRGETQYF.

Many counts were recorded for this clone. The chain is built from TRBV6-1 and TRBJ1-5, with 7 bases that match TRBD1. CDR1 is MNHNS and CDR2 is SASEGT in the germline V gene. V lost 7 bases, J lost 7 bases, and 10 bases stayed unmatched. The CDR3 loop spans 14 amino acids. The CDR3 nucleotides read TGTGCCAGCAACCTCAACAGGGGAGGGCAGCCCCAGCATTTT. Translated, it gives CASNLNRGGQPQHF.

This clone was detected only once. The chain is built from TRBV7-9 and TRBJ2-1; 12 bases align to TRBD2. CDR1 SEHNR and CDR2 FQNEAQ come from the germline V gene (reference sequence). J gave up 4 bases and V 5 bases, and 9 bases lay outside the gene matches. This CDR3 has 17 residues. For the CDR3, the DNA is TGTGCCAGCAGCGTGGACAAAACTAGCGGGAGGTACAATGAGCAGTTCTTC. As protein: CASSVDKTSGRYNEQFF.

V gene TRBV4-2 combines with J gene TRBJ2-3; 8 bases map to TRBD2. The CDR3 is 13 residues long. CDR1 LGHNA and CDR2 YNFKEQ come from the germline V gene. J gave up 9 bases and V 1 base, and 3 bases lay outside the gene matches. The CDR3 DNA is TGTGCCAGCAGCCAAGTGGCGGGAGGAACGCAGTATTTT. Its translation is CASSQVAGGTQYF.

The chain combines TRBV27 with TRBJ1-5; 10 bases align to TRBD1. The J segment lost 7 bases and the V segment lost 6 bases, leaving 6 bases of the junction unmatched. The CDR3 length is 14 residues. In germline, CDR1 is MNHEY, CDR2 SMNVEV (reference sequence). Here the CDR3 reads CASSQTGGGQPQHF. Written as DNA, the CDR3 is TGTGCCAGCAGCCAGACAGGGGGCGGCCAGCCCCAGCATTTT.

CDR3 region: CASSFDLNYGYTF. CDR3 bases: TGTGCCAGCAGTTTCGATCTTAACTATGGCTACACCTTC. The rearrangement joins TRBV28 to TRBJ1-2, with D uncertain. CDR3 length: 13 amino acids. The V gene's germline CDR1 is MDHEN and CDR2 SYDVKM. V lost 3 bases and J 1 base, leaving 6 bases between the germline ends.

The chain has TRBV2 and TRBJ1-1; no definite D call. From germline, CDR1 is SNHLY and CDR2 FYNNEI. The CDR3 sequence is 14 residues long. Trimming removed 1 base at V and 1 base at J, with 7 bases between. CDR3 bases: TGTGCCAGCAGTGAAGGACCGAGGAACACTGAAGCTTTCTTT. Amino acids: CASSEGPRNTEAFF.

This clone appeared once. Written as DNA, the CDR3 is TGTGCCACCAGCAGACAGAAGTCTGGAAACACCATATATTTT. It is translated as CATSRQKSGNTIYF. V and J are TRBV15 and TRBJ1-3, with D unclear. Germline V gene sequence: CDR1 LNHNV, CDR2 YYDKDF (reference sequence). The CDR3 is 14 residues long. Trimming stripped 2 bases from V and 1 base from J, with 6 bases between. Drawing the rest from reference TRBV15 and TRBJ1-3, the complete variable domain is DAMVIQNPRYQVTQFGKPVTLSCSQTLNHNVMYWYQQKSSQAPKLLFHYYDKDFNNEADTPDNFQSRRPNTSFCFLDIRSPGLGDTAMYLCATSRQKSGNTIYFGEGSWLTVV.

The V and J genes are TRBV5-1 and TRBJ2-2; 11 nucleotides line up with TRBD2. Germline trimming cut 4 bases from V and 0 bases from J; bases unmatched to any gene: 2. The CDR3 extends over 16 amino acids. Germline CDR1 SGHRS, CDR2 YFSETQ. The CDR3 sequence: CASSATSGTNTGELFF. Written as DNA, the CDR3 is TGCGCCAGCAGCGCGACTAGCGGGACGAACACCGGGGAGCTGTTTTTT.

The V gene is TRBV5-1, the J gene TRBJ1-3; no reliable D call. Trimming shortened V by 5 bases and J by 3 bases, and 6 bases separated the two germline ends. CDR3 length: 12 amino acids. Per germline, CDR1 SGHRS and CDR2 YFSETQ. The CDR3 DNA follows: TGCGCCAGCAGGGAGAGTGGAAACACCATATATTTT. Translating gives CASRESGNTIYF.

CDR3 sequence: CASSYSMQSEAFF. The CDR3 DNA reads TGTGCCAGCAGTTACTCTATGCAGTCAGAAGCTTTCTTT. The rearrangement links TRBV6-5 to TRBJ1-1; D gene uncertain. Germline V gives CDR1 MNHEY, CDR2 SVGAGI. The CDR3 is 13 residues long. V shed 0 bases and J shed 8 bases, with 10 bases lying between them.

This clone was detected many times. V and J are TRBV28 and TRBJ1-1; a weak D match, TRBD1 (5 bases). V lost 7 bases, J lost 1 base, and 10 bases lay in between. The CDR3 contains 13 residues. Germline loops: CDR1 MDHEN, CDR2 SYDVKM. The CDR3: CASTLTANTEAFF. DNA of the CDR3: TGTGCCAGCACCCTGACAGCGAACACTGAAGCTTTCTTT.

At least ten counts were recorded for this clone. The rearrangement links TRBV28 to TRBJ1-1; D may be TRBD1 (6 bases). This CDR3 is built from 11 residues. Germline assignment: CDR1 MDHEN and CDR2 SYDVKM. V gave up 6 bases and J gave up 9 bases, with 11 bases separating them. CDR3 in amino acids: CASRVQGQAFF. As DNA, the CDR3 is TGTGCCAGCAGGGTACAGGGACAAGCTTTCTTT. The whole variable domain, remainder taken from reference TRBV28 and TRBJ1-1, is DVKVTQSSRYLVKRTGEKVFLECVQDMDHENMFWYRQDPGLGLRLIYFSYDVKMKEKGDIPEGYSVSREKKERFSLILESASTNQTSMYLCASRVQGQAFFGQGTRLTVV.

This clone occurred a few times. The chain has TRBV5-4 and TRBJ1-4; 7 bases are shared with TRBD1. The CDR3 covers 17 residues. V trimming: 4 bases; J trimming: 5 bases; junction bases outside the gene matches: 14. Germline V lookup: CDR1 SGHNT, CDR2 YYREEE (reference sequence). The CDR3 loop reads CASSQPDEDRQNEKLFF. CDR3 DNA sequence: TGTGCCAGCAGCCAACCGGACGAGGACAGGCAGAATGAAAAACTGTTTTTT.

The V call is TRBV7-9, the J call TRBJ2-3; the D gene could be TRBD1 or TRBD2 (5 bases each). This CDR3 has 15 residues. V dropped 1 base and J dropped 4 bases, with 12 bases sitting between them. CDR1 and CDR2 from the germline V gene are SEHNR and FQNEAQ (reference sequence). The CDR3 DNA is TGTGCCAGCAGCTTAGTCCTCAGAGGGGCAGATACGCAGTATTTT. This translates into CASSLVLRGADTQYF.

The V and J genes are TRBV21-1 and TRBJ2-5; no check of the table's D call, TRBD1, against the DNA was made. TRBV21-1 is tagged as a pseudogene. The CDR3 sequence is 14 residues long. The CDR3 sequence is CASSKGLLPETQYF. CDR3 nucleotides: TGTGCCAGCAGCAAAGGGCTCCTCCCCGAGACCCAGTACTTC.

Details on this clone: The sample contains more than one DNA sequence encoding this CDR3. The J gene is TRBJ2-7, the V gene TRBV27; perhaps TRBD2 as D (5 bases). Trimming took 6 bases from V and 1 from J, leaving 10 bases between them. This CDR3 spans 13 amino acids. Germline V gives CDR1 MNHEY, CDR2 SMNVEV (reference sequence). The CDR3 DNA is TGTGCCAGCAGCTCGGGGAGATCCTACGAGCAGTACTTC. Translating gives CASSSGRSYEQYF.

This sequence joins TRBV28 and TRBJ1-4; 9 positions match TRBD1. There are 14 residues in the CDR3. The germline CDR1 and CDR2 sequences are MDHEN and SYDVKM. The V and J ends lost 7 bases and 3 bases, in that order; junction bases with no gene match: 3. CDR3 loop: CASITGGSNEKLFF. CDR3 nucleotide sequence: TGTGCCAGCATCACAGGGGGCTCTAATGAAAAACTGTTTTTT.

The gene calls are TRBV5-1 and TRBJ2-7; 14 bases map to TRBD2. The CDR3 length is 19 residues. V trimming: 1 base; J trimming: 5 bases; junction bases outside the gene matches: 14. Looked up from germline, CDR1 is SGHRS and CDR2 is YFSETQ. The CDR3 sequence: CASSLLGRGTSGSRNEQYF. Written as DNA, the CDR3 is TGCGCCAGCAGCTTGCTGGGAAGGGGGACTAGCGGGAGCCGCAACGAGCAGTACTTC.

The CDR3 spells CASSPPQVIETQYF. The CDR3 nucleotides are TGTGCCAGCTCACCACCGCAGGTCATAGAGACCCAGTACTTC. The chain employs TRBV18 and TRBJ2-5; D uncertain. Trimming removed 0 bases at V and 4 bases at J, with 9 bases between. Germline V CDR1 and CDR2: KGHSH, LQKENI. The CDR3 extends over 14 amino acids.

This rearrangement joins TRBV6-6 to TRBJ2-3; 7 nucleotides agree with TRBD2. The V segment lost 6 bases and the J segment 1 base; nucleotides outside the gene matches: 7. Per the germline V gene, CDR1 is MNHNY and CDR2 is SVGAGI (reference sequence). The CDR3 consists of 15 residues. The CDR3 spells CASSLGSGGTDTQYF. CDR3 in DNA: TGTGCCAGCAGCCTCGGGAGCGGGGGCACAGATACGCAGTATTTT.

Of note for this clone: Other DNA sequences in the sample encode the same CDR3. V is TRBV15 and J is TRBJ2-7, with D unclear. V was pared by 0 bases and J by 3 bases, with 9 bases between. This CDR3 region has 14 residues. CDR1 and CDR2 (germline): LNHNV, YYDKDF (reference sequence). The CDR3 region has the DNA TGTGCCACCAGCAGAGATTTAGGCGGCTACGAGCAGTACTTC. Translation gives CATSRDLGGYEQYF.

The gene calls are TRBV9 and TRBJ2-1, with 7 bases fitting TRBD2. This CDR3 comprises 15 residues. V was clipped by 0 bases and J by 5 bases; unmatched bases: 5. Germline-derived CDR1 and CDR2 are SGDLS and YYNGEE. DNA of the CDR3: TGTGCCAGCAGCGTAGTGGCTAGCGGCCACAATGAGCAGTTCTTC. This gives the protein CASSVVASGHNEQFF.

The V gene is TRBV2, the J gene TRBJ2-4; the match to TRBD2 covers 11 bases. The CDR3 covers 18 residues. In germline, CDR1 is SNHLY, CDR2 FYNNEI. After removal of 9 bases from V and 0 bases from J, the junction contained 13 bases not matched to a gene. CDR3 amino acids: CAREPGTSGLLAKNIQYF. The CDR3 DNA sequence: TGTGCCAGAGAGCCCGGGACTAGCGGCTTACTAGCCAAAAACATTCAGTACTTC. Using reference TRBV2 and TRBJ2-4 for the parts outside the CDR3, the full variable domain is EPEVTQTPSHQVTQMGQEVILRCVPISNHLYFYWYRQILGQKVEFLVSFYNNEISEKSEIFDDQFSVERPDGSNFTLKIRSTKLEDSAMYFCAREPGTSGLLAKNIQYFGAGTRLSVL.

Only a few counts were recorded for this clone. At one boundary the junction diverges from the germline segment, which might be a read error. The same CDR3 also results from other DNA sequences found in this sample. The genes are TRBV5-1 and TRBJ2-7; D remains unclear. Per germline, CDR1 SGHRS and CDR2 YFSETQ. The CDR3 is 12 residues long. CDR3 in amino acids: CASSLVAYEQYF. CDR3 DNA sequence: TGCGCCAGCAGTTTGGTGGCCTACGAGCAGTACTTC.

The chain is built from TRBV21-1 and TRBJ2-7; TRBD2, as called in the table, went unchecked against the DNA. TRBV21-1 is labeled a pseudogene. The CDR3 runs 17 residues. CDR3 nucleotide sequence: TGTGCCAGCAGCAAAGAAGGGACTAATAAAAGCTCCTACGAGCAGTACTTC. It codes for CASSKEGTNKSSYEQYF.

The table lists this clone with a few counts. The chain uses TRBV7-2 and TRBJ1-2, with unresolved D. V was shortened by 7 bases and J by 8 bases, with 17 bases between the two germline ends. The CDR3 length is 13 residues. Germline CDR1 is SGHTA and CDR2 is FQGNSA. CDR3 DNA sequence: TGTGCCAGCACCGAAGACCCTCTGGGGGGCTACACCTTC. Amino acids: CASTEDPLGGYTF.